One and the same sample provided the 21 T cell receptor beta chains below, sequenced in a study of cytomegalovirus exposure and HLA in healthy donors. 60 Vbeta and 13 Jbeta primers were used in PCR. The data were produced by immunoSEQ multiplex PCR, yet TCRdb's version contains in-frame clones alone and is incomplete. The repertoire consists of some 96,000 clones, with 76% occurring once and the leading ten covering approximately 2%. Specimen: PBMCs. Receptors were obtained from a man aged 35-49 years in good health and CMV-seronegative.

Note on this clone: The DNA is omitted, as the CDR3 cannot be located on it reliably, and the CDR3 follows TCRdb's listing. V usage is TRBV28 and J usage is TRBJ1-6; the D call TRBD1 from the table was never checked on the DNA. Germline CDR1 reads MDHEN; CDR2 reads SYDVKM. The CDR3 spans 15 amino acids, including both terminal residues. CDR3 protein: CASSPLWQGSSPLHF.

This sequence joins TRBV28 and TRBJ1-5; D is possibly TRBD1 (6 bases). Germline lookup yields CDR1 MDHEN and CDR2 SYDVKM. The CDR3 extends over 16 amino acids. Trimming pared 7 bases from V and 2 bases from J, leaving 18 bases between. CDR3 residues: CASTQQGQFGNQPQHF. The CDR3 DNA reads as TGTGCCAGCACTCAACAGGGACAATTTGGCAATCAGCCCCAGCATTTT.

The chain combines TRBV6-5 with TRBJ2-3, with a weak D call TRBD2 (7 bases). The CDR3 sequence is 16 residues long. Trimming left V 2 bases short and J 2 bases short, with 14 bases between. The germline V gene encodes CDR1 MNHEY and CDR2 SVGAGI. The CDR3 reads CASSYRTAGATDTQYF. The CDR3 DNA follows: TGTGCCAGCAGTTACCGGACCGCGGGGGCCACAGATACGCAGTATTTT.

The CDR3 loop reads CASSLKREVQETQYF. Written as DNA, the CDR3 is TGTGCCAGCAGCTTAAAGCGGGAGGTCCAAGAGACCCAGTACTTC. V is TRBV13 and J is TRBJ2-5, with 9 bases fitting TRBD2. Germline CDR1 is PRHDT and CDR2 is FYEKMQ (reference sequence). This CDR3 is 15 amino acids long. The J segment lost 1 base and the V segment lost 2 bases, leaving 2 bases of the junction unmatched.

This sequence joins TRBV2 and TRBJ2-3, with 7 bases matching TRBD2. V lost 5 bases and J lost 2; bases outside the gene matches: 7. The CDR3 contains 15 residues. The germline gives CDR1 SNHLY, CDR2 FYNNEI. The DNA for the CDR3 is TGTGCCAGCAGTATTGAGAGCGGGGTCACAGATACGCAGTATTTT. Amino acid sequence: CASSIESGVTDTQYF.

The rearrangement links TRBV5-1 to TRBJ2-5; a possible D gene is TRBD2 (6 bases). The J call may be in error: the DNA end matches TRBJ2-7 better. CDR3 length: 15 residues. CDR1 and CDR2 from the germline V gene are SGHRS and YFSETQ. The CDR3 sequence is CASSLGGTDLYEQYF. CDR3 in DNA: TGCGCCAGCAGCTTGGGCGGGACCGACCTCTACGAGCAGTACTTC.

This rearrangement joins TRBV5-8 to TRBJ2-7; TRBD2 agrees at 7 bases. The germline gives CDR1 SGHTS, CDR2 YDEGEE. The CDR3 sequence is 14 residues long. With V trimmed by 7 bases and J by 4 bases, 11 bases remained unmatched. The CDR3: CASRSRRGSYEQYF. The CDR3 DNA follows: TGTGCCAGCCGATCTCGGCGCGGGAGTTACGAGCAGTACTTC.

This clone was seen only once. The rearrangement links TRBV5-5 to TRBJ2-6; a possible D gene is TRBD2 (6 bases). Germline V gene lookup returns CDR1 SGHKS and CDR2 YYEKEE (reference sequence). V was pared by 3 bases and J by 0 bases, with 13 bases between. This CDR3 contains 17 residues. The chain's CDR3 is CASSSGTFSSGANVLTF. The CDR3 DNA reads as TGTGCCAGCAGCTCTGGGACTTTCAGCTCTGGGGCCAACGTCCTGACTTTC.

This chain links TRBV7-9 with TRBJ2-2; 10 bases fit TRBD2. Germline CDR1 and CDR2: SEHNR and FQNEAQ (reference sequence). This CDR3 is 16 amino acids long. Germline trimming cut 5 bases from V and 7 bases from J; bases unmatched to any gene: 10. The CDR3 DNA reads TGTGCCAGCAGCCGATGGACTAGCGGTCGTAACGGGGAGCTGTTTTTT. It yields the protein CASSRWTSGRNGELFF.

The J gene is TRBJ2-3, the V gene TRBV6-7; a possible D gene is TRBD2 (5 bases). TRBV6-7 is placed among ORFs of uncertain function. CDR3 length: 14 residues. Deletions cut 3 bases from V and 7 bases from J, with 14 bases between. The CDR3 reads CASSYRAVPNTQYF. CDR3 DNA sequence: TGTGCCAGCAGTTATCGAGCGGTTCCTAATACGCAGTATTTT.

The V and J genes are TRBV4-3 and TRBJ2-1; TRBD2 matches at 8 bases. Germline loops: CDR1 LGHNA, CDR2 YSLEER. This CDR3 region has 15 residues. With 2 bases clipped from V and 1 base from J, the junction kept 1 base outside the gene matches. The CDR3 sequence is CASSQIAGSYNEQFF. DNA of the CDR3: TGCGCCAGCAGCCAAATAGCGGGGTCCTACAATGAGCAGTTCTTC.

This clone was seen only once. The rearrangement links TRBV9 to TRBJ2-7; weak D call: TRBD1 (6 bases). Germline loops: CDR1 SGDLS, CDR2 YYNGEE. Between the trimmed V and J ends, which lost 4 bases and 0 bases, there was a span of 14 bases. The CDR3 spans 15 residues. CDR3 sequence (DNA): TGTGCCAGCAGCCCTAATTTAGGGGGCTCCTACGAGCAGTACTTC. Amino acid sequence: CASSPNLGGSYEQYF.

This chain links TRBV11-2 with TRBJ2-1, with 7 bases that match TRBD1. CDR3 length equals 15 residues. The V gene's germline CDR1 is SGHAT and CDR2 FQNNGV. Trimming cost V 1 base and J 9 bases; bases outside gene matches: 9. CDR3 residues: CASSLGQQQGSEQFF. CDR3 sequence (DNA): TGTGCCAGCAGCTTAGGTCAACAACAGGGGAGTGAGCAGTTCTTC.

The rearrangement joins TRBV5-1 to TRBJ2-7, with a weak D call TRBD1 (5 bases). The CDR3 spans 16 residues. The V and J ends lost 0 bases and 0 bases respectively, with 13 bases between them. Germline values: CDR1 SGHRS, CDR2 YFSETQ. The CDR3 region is CASSLDGPRASYEQYF. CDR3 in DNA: TGCGCCAGCAGCTTGGATGGGCCCAGGGCCTCCTACGAGCAGTACTTC.

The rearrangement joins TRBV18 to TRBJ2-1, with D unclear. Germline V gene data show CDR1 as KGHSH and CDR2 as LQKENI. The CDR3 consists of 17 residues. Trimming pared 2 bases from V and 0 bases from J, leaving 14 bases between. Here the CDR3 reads CASSPGPPPFSYNEQFF. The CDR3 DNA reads TGTGCCAGCTCACCAGGGCCTCCACCCTTCTCCTACAATGAGCAGTTCTTC.

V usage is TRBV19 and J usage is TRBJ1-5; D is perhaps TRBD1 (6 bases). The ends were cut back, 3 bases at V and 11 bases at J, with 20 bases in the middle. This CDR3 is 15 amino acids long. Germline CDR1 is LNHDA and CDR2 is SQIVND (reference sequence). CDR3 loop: CASSMVTGGHLAQHF. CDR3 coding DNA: TGTGCCAGTAGTATGGTGACAGGCGGTCACCTAGCCCAGCATTTT.

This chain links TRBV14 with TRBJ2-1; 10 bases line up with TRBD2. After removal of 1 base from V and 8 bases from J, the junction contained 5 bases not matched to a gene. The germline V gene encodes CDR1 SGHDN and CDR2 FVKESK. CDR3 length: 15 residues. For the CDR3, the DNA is TGTGCCAGCAGCCAAGGGCTAGCGGGAGTTTATGAGCAGTTCTTC. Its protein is CASSQGLAGVYEQFF.

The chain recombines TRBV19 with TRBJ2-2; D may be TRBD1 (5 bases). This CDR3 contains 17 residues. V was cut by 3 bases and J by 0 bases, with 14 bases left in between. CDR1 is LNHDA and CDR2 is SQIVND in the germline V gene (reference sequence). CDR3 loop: CASSILVGPTNTGELFF. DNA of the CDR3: TGTGCCAGTAGTATTTTGGTGGGGCCGACGAACACCGGGGAGCTGTTTTTT.

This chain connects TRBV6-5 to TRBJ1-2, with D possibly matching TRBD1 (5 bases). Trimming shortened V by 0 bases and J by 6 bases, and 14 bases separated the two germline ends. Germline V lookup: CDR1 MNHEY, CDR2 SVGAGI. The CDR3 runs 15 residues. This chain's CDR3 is CASSYSGGKSNGYTF. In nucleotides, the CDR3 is TGTGCCAGCAGTTACTCTGGGGGGAAGAGCAATGGCTACACCTTC.

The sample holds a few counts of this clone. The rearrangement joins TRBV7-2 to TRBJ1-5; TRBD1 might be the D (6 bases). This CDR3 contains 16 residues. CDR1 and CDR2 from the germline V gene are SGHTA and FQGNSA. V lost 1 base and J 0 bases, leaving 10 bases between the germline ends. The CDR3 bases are TGTGCCAGCAGCTTAGGGCCAGGGGCTAGCAATCAGCCCCAGCATTTT. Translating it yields CASSLGPGASNQPQHF.

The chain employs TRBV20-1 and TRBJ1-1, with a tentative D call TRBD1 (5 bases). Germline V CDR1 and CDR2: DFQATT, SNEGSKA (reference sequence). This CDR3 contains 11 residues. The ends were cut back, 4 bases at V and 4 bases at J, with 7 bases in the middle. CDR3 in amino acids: CSANGGTEAFF. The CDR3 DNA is TGCAGTGCTAACGGGGGCACTGAAGCTTTCTTT.